The entry that follows covers one T cell receptor (beta chain) sequence. This record comes from a study of cytomegalovirus exposure and HLA in healthy donors. CDR1 and CDR2 (germline): LNHNV, YYDKDF (reference sequence). The CDR3 contains 13 residues. V was shortened by 0 bases and J by 2 bases, with 4 bases between the two germline ends. Primers: 60 Vbeta forward and 13 Jbeta reverse. The table came from immunoSEQ multiplex PCR; TCRdb's copy has only in-frame clones and leaves some out. Among around 200,000 clones, roughly 88% were seen once, and the ten largest hold 1% to 1.5%. V usage is TRBV15 and J usage is TRBJ2-5, with D unresolved. The specimen sequenced was PBMCs. The sequence came from a girl aged 2-10 years in good health and CMV-seropositive. The CDR3 DNA follows: TGTGCCACCAGCAGAGACAGGCAAGAGACCCAGTACTTC. Translated, it gives CATSRDRQETQYF.